This T cell receptor beta chain was profiled in a study of monozygotic twins with inflammatory bowel disease. Study-wide findings and caveats: Heterogeneous immunosuppressive treatment regimens may have introduced variability into patient repertoires.

Blood was drawn at approximately 2.7 ml per donor. Germline CDR1 and CDR2: DFQATT and SNEGSKA (reference sequence). This CDR3 is built from 13 residues. Note on this clonotype: Antigen specificity is unknown.

Total RNA input per TCR library was around 3,500 ng. With the 5' RACE reads reprocessed, TCRdb shows one record per CDR3 protein and no DNA. The sample's table shows over 100,000 distinct CDR3 sequences. This rearrangement joins TRBV20-1 to TRBJ2-5. Sequences were obtained from blood. The sequence came from a human donor with ulcerative colitis or Crohn's disease, or a healthy co-twin of an affected twin (not recorded which). This CDR3 reads CSARDYFQETQYF.